The source of this T cell receptor beta chain is a study of vaccination effects on CD4 cells after COVID-19. Method: immunoSEQ multiplex PCR; TCRdb's copy keeps in-frame clones and lacks some. This table has around 71,000 clones, roughly 72% appearing once. Looked up from germline, CDR1 is LNHNV and CDR2 is YYDKDF (reference sequence). With 1 base clipped from V and 4 bases from J, the junction kept 4 bases outside the gene matches. The CDR3 consists of 15 residues. In the ViraFEST assay, antigen-specific CD4+ clonotypes were identified by expansion after peptide-pool stimulation. The authors isolated CD4+ T cells after around nine days of culture. All vaccine recipients tested negative for nucleocapsid antibodies and had never contracted SARS-CoV-2 infection. This clone was picked up one time. The target antigen is unknown.

The source was CD4+ T cells from PBMCs cultured with HCoV-OC43 spike peptides, collected before COVID-19 vaccination. This sample's subset: HCoV-OC43 spike overlapping peptide pool stimulation. V is TRBV15 and J is TRBJ2-7, with 10 positions matching TRBD1. The sequence came from a human donor who received a COVID-19 vaccine. CDR3 residues: CATSRAGQGLYEQYV. In DNA, the CDR3 is TGTGCCACCAGCAGAGCGGGACAGGGGTTATACGAGCAGTACGTC.